The clone carrying this TCR beta chain was observed a few times. The PCR made use of 60 Vbeta and 13 Jbeta primers. Sequencing used immunoSEQ multiplex PCR; TCRdb keeps in-frame clones, though not all of them. The sample includes around 150,000 clones, roughly 75% seen only once; the top ten take roughly 5%. These data are taken from a study of cytomegalovirus exposure and HLA in healthy donors. The V gene's germline CDR1 is LGHNA and CDR2 YSLEER. V lost 1 base and J lost 4; bases outside the gene matches: 11. This CDR3 contains 17 residues. The chain recombines TRBV4-3 with TRBJ2-3, with TRBD2 matching 7 bases. The sequence was collected from a male donor in good health and CMV-seronegative. The sequenced sample consisted of PBMCs. CDR3 protein: CASSQVGGTLGADTQYF. As DNA, the CDR3 is TGCGCCAGCAGCCAAGTCGGGGGGACCCTGGGGGCAGATACGCAGTATTTT.